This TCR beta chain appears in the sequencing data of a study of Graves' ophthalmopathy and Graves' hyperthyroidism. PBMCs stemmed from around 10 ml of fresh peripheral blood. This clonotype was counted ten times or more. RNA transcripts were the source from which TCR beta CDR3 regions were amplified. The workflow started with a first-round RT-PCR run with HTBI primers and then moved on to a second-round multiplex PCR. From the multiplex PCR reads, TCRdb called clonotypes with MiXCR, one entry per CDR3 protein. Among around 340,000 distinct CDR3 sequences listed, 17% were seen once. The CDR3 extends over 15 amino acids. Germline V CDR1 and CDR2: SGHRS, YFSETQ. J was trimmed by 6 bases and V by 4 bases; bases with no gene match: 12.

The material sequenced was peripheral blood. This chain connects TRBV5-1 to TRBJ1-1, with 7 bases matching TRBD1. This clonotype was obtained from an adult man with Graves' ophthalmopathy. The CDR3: CASSPDPGTVSEAFF. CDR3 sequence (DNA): TGCGCCAGCAGCCCGGATCCCGGGACAGTCTCTGAAGCTTTCTTT.